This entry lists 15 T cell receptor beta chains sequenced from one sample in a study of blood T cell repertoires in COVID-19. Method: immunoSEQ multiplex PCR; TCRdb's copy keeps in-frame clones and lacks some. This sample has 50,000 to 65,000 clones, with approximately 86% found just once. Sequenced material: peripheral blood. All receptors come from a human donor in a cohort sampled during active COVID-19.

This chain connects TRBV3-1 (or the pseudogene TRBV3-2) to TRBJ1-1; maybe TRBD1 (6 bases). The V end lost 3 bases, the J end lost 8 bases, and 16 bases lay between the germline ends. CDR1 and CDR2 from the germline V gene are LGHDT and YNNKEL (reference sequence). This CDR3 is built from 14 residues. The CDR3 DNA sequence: TGTGCCAGCAGCCAGTCGTTAAGGACAGTCGAAGCTTTCTTT. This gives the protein CASSQSLRTVEAFF.

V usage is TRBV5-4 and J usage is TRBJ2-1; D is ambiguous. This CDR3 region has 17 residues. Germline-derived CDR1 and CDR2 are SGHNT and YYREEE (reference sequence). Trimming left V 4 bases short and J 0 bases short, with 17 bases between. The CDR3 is CASSKEKLRSSYNEQFF. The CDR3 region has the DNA TGTGCCAGCAGCAAAGAAAAACTTCGGAGCTCCTACAATGAGCAGTTCTTC.

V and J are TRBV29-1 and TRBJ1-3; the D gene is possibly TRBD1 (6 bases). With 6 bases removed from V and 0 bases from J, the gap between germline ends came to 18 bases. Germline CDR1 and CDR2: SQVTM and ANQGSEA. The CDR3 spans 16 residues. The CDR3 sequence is CSVRPGTLNSGNTIYF. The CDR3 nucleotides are TGCAGCGTCCGTCCCGGGACATTAAACTCTGGAAACACCATATATTTT.

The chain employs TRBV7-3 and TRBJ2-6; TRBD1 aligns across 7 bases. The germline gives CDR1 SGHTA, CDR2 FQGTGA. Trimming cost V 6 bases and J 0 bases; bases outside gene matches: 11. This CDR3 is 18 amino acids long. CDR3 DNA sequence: TGTGCCAGCAGTCTCCAGGGACAGTTGATCTCTGGGGCCAACGTCCTGACTTTC. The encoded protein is CASSLQGQLISGANVLTF.

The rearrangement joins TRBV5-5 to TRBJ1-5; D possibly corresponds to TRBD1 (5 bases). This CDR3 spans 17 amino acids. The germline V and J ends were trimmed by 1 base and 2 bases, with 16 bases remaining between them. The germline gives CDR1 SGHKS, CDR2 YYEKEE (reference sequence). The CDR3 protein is CASSLLFDGGGNQPQHF. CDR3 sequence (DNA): TGTGCCAGCAGCTTGTTGTTCGACGGAGGGGGCAATCAGCCCCAGCATTTT.

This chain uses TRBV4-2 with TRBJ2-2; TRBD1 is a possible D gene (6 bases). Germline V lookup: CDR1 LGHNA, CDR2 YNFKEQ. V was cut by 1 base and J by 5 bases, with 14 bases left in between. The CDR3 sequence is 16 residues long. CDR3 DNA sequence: TGTGCCAGCAGCCAAGTAGGGGGTGATGGTACCGGGGAGCTGTTTTTT. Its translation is CASSQVGGDGTGELFF.

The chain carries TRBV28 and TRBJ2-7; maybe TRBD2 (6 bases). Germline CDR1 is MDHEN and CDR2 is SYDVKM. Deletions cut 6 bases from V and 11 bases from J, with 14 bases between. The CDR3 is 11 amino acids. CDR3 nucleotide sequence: TGTGCCAGCAGCCCGGGACTTAAAAAGTACTTC. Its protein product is CASSPGLKKYF. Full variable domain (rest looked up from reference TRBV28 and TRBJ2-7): DVKVTQSSRYLVKRTGEKVFLECVQDMDHENMFWYRQDPGLGLRLIYFSYDVKMKEKGDIPEGYSVSREKKERFSLILESASTNQTSMYLCASSPGLKKYFGPGTRLTVT.

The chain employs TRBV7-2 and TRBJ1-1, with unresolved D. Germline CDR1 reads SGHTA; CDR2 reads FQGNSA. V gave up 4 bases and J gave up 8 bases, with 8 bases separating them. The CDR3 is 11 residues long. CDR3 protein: CASSWAGEAFF. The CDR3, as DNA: TGTGCCAGCAGCTGGGCGGGGGAAGCTTTCTTT.

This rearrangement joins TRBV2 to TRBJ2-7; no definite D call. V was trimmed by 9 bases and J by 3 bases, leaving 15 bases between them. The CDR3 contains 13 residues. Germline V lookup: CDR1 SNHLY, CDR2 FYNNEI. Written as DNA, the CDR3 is TGTGCCAGAAAAGACAAATCCAACTACGAGCAGTACTTC. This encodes CARKDKSNYEQYF.

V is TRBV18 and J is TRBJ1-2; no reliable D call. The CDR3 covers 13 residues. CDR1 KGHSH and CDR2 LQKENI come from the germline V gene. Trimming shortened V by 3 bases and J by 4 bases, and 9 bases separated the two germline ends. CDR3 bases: TGTGCCAGCTCACCGTTTGACATCTATGGCTACACCTTC. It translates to CASSPFDIYGYTF.

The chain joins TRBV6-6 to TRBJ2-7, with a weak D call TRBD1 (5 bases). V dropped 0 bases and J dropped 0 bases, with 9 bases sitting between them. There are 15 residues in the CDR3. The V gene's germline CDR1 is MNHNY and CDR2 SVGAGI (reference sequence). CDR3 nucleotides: TGTGCCAGCAGTTACTCTCCAGGGTACTCCTACGAGCAGTACTTC. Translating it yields CASSYSPGYSYEQYF.

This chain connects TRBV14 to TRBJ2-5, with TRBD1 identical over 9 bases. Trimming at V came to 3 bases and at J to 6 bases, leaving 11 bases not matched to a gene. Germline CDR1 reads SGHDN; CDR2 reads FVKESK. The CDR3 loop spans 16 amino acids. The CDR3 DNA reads TGTGCCAGCAGCCAGGACCGGACAGGGGAAAGGAAGACCCAGTACTTC. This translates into CASSQDRTGERKTQYF.

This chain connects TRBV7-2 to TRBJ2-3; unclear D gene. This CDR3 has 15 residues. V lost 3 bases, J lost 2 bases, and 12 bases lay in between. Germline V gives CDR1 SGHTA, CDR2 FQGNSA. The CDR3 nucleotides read TGTGCCAGCAGCTTTCGGAGTTCTTTCACAGATACGCAGTATTTT. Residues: CASSFRSSFTDTQYF.

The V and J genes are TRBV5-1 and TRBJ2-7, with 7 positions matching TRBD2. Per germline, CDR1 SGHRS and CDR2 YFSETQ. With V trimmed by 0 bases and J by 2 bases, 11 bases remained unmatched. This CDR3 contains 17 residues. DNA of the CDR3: TGCGCCAGCAGCTTGGATGCGGGAGCCGCGGGGCCCTACGAGCAGTACTTC. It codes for CASSLDAGAAGPYEQYF.

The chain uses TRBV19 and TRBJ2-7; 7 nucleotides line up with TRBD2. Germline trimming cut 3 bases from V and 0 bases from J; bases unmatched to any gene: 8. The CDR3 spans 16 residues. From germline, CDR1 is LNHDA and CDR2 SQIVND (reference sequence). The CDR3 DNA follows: TGTGCCAGTAGTATCTTCGGGGCTAGCGGCTCCTACGAGCAGTACTTC. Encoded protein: CASSIFGASGSYEQYF. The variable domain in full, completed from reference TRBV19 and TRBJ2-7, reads DGGITQSPKYLFRKEGQNVTLSCEQNLNHDAMYWYRQDPGQGLRLIYYSQIVNDFQKGDIAEGYSVSREKKESFPLTVTSAQKNPTAFYLCASSIFGASGSYEQYFGPGTRLTVT.